This is a list of T cell receptor beta chains from one sample in a study of blood T cell repertoires in COVID-19. Profiling relied on immunoSEQ multiplex PCR, and the TCRdb table lists in-frame clones only, not all of them. The sample has 200,000 to 300,000 clones, just under 90% seen once. Sequencing used PBMCs or T cells enriched from blood (not recorded which). These receptor sequences come from a woman in her twenties or thirties with acute COVID-19. CDR3s include the opening cysteine and the closing phenylalanine or tryptophan. A D gene is named only where the DNA matches it firmly. Size is stated for part of the rows, as once, few or many counts, or as a class when the clone is expanded.

size	V	D	J	CDR3	DNA
-	TRBV4-1	-	TRBJ1-1	CASSQVTASVDTEAFF	TGCGCCAGCAGCCAAGTGACAGCCTCGGTTGACACTGAAGCTTTCTTT
-	TRBV7-9	-	TRBJ2-7	CASSSLNEQYF	TGTGCCAGCAGCTCCCTTAACGAGCAGTACTTC
-	TRBV28	TRBD2	TRBJ2-1	CASRAGGDNEQFF	TGTGCCAGCAGAGCGGGGGGGGACAATGAGCAGTTCTTC
-	TRBV18	-	TRBJ2-2	CASSLGGSYTGELFF	TGTGCCAGCTCACTAGGCGGCAGTTACACCGGGGAGCTGTTTTTT
-	TRBV5-1	-	TRBJ2-3	CASSLGRGVGTDTQYF	TGCGCCAGCAGCTTAGGCAGGGGAGTCGGAACAGATACGCAGTATTTT
-	TRBV19	-	TRBJ2-1	CASGQDSAEQFF	TGTGCCAGTGGCCAGGACTCCGCGGAGCAGTTCTTC
-	TRBV5-4	TRBD2	TRBJ2-4	CASSPSGVHIQYF	TGTGCCAGCAGCCCTAGCGGGGTCCACATTCAGTACTTC
-	TRBV7-2	-	TRBJ2-3	CASSPGGDTQYF	TGTGCCAGCAGCCCCGGAGGGGATACGCAGTATTTT
many	TRBV6-4	TRBD1	TRBJ1-2	CASSQYPTGHGYTF	TGTGCCAGCAGTCAATACCCGACAGGGCACGGCTACACCTTC
-	TRBV18	TRBD1	TRBJ1-1	CASSPPRGPLTGGGSRFTEAFF	TGTGCCAGCTCACCACCGAGAGGCCCTTTGACAGGGGGCGGGAGTCGGTTCACTGAAGCTTTCTTT
-	TRBV4-2	-	TRBJ1-4	CASSQDSRGETNEKLFF	TGTGCCAGCAGCCAAGATAGTCGGGGGGAAACTAATGAAAAACTGTTTTTT
-	TRBV10-2	-	TRBJ1-2	CASSEGPGAGHYGYTF	TGCGCCAGCAGTGAGGGGCCTGGGGCCGGGCACTATGGCTACACCTTC
-	TRBV7-8	-	TRBJ1-5	CASSLDTGSRSNQPQHF	TGTGCCAGCAGCTTGGATACAGGGTCTCGTAGCAATCAGCCCCAGCATTTT
-	TRBV2	-	TRBJ1-5	CASSDTGHQPQHF	TGTGCCAGCAGTGATACAGGTCATCAGCCCCAGCATTTT
few	TRBV6-5	-	TRBJ1-1	CASMLERTTEAFF	TGTGCCAGTATGCTGGAGCGGACCACTGAAGCTTTCTTT
-	TRBV5-1	TRBD1	TRBJ1-2	CASSPDRAIGYTF	TGCGCCAGCAGCCCGGACAGGGCCATCGGCTACACCTTC
-	TRBV5-1	TRBD1	TRBJ1-3	CASSTGTGGSGAGNTIYF	TGCGCCAGCAGCACCGGGACAGGGGGGAGCGGAGCTGGAAACACCATATATTTT
-	TRBV4-1	-	TRBJ2-2	CASSQGTATGELFF	TGCGCCAGCAGCCAAGGAACAGCCACCGGGGAGCTGTTTTTT
-	TRBV3-1/TRBV3-2	TRBD2	TRBJ2-2	CASSLSGLAGNTGELFF	TGTGCCAGCAGCCTCTCCGGACTAGCGGGGAACACCGGGGAGCTGTTTTTT
-	TRBV6-5	-	TRBJ1-5	CASSPGFLPQHF	TGTGCCAGCAGCCCAGGGTTTTTGCCCCAGCATTTT
-	TRBV28	-	TRBJ1-6	CASDPVQGGNSPLHF	TGTGCCAGCGACCCCGTGCAGGGAGGAAATTCACCCCTCCACTTT
-	TRBV19	-	TRBJ1-1	CASSIHQKNTEAFF	TGTGCCAGTAGTATTCACCAGAAGAACACTGAAGCTTTCTTT
-	TRBV14	TRBD1	TRBJ1-4	CASSPRQGSEKLFF	TGTGCCAGCAGCCCTCGACAGGGAAGTGAAAAACTGTTTTTT
-	TRBV7-8	-	TRBJ1-5	CASSLGSQGQPQHF	TGTGCCAGCAGCTTGGGGTCCCAGGGTCAGCCCCAGCATTTT
-	TRBV6-1	TRBD1	TRBJ1-6	CASSDGTGGSPLHF	TGTGCCAGCAGTGACGGGACAGGGGGCTCACCCCTCCACTTT
-	TRBV4-1	TRBD1	TRBJ1-3	CASRDRGSGNTIYF	TGCGCCAGCAGGGACAGGGGCTCTGGAAACACCATATATTTT
-	TRBV7-2	-	TRBJ1-3	CASRALGGEHTIYF	TGTGCCAGCAGGGCTCTCGGCGGGGAGCACACCATATATTTT
-	TRBV3-1/TRBV3-2	-	TRBJ1-4	CASSARGSNEKLFF	TGTGCCAGCAGCGCCCGGGGGTCTAATGAAAAACTGTTTTTT
-	TRBV19	TRBD2	TRBJ2-5	CASSIWSGGASETQYF	TGTGCCAGTAGTATATGGAGCGGGGGGGCCTCAGAGACCCAGTACTTC
-	TRBV18	TRBD2	TRBJ2-1	CASSPLSGGTHNEQFF	TGTGCCAGCTCGCCCCTTAGCGGGGGGACCCACAATGAGCAGTTCTTC
-	TRBV10-2	-	TRBJ1-5	CASSETLPPITLGNQPQHF	TGCGCCAGCAGTGAGACCCTGCCTCCGATAACTCTGGGCAATCAGCCCCAGCATTTT
-	TRBV25-1	-	TRBJ1-5	CASSERDSNQPQHF	TGTGCCAGCAGTGAGCGCGATAGCAATCAGCCCCAGCATTTT
-	TRBV30	-	TRBJ1-4	CAWSVPQGRTNEKLFF	TGTGCCTGGAGTGTTCCTCAGGGAAGGACTAATGAAAAACTGTTTTTT
-	TRBV7-8	TRBD1	TRBJ1-6	CASSPEEGGSGSPLHF	TGTGCCAGCAGCCCAGAGGAAGGGGGCAGTGGTTCACCCCTCCACTTT
-	TRBV29-1	-	TRBJ2-2	CSVEQNTGELFF	TGCAGCGTTGAACAGAACACCGGGGAGCTGTTTTTT
few	TRBV15	-	TRBJ2-1	CATSRERRDNEQFF	TGTGCCACCAGCAGAGAGAGGAGGGACAATGAGCAGTTCTTC
-	TRBV2	TRBD1	TRBJ1-2	CASTGQVPNYGYTF	TGTGCCAGCACCGGACAGGTACCTAACTATGGCTACACCTTC
-	TRBV19	-	TRBJ1-1	CASSIKGGQNTEAFF	TGTGCCAGTAGTATAAAGGGGGGGCAAAACACTGAAGCTTTCTTT
-	TRBV4-3	TRBD1	TRBJ1-2	CASSLDRGNGYTF	TGCGCCAGCAGCCTAGACAGGGGAAATGGCTACACCTTC
-	TRBV25-1	TRBD1	TRBJ2-4	CASSETGGPTKNIQYF	TGTGCCAGCAGTGAAACAGGGGGCCCTACGAAAAACATTCAGTACTTC
-	TRBV24-1	-	TRBJ2-2	CATDDILTGELFF	TGTGCCACCGATGACATTCTCACCGGGGAGCTGTTTTTT
-	TRBV5-6	-	TRBJ1-6	CASSGQGLSSYNSPLHF	TGTGCCAGCAGTGGGCAGGGACTAAGCTCCTATAATTCACCCCTCCACTTT
once	TRBV25-1	TRBD1	TRBJ2-7	CASSATWDRALSYEQYF	TGTGCCAGCAGTGCGACCTGGGACAGGGCCCTTTCCTACGAGCAGTACTTC
-	TRBV6-5	-	TRBJ1-6	CASSYGGSGRISPLHF	TGTGCCAGCAGTTACGGGGGCAGTGGCCGGATATCACCCCTCCACTTT
-	TRBV11-3	-	TRBJ2-3	CASSLWEDTQYF	TGTGCCAGCAGCTTATGGGAGGATACGCAGTATTTT
many	TRBV2	TRBD2	TRBJ2-1	CASSLVSGGTSSYNEQFF	TGTGCCAGCAGCCTCGTCAGCGGGGGGACTAGCTCCTACAATGAGCAGTTCTTC
-	TRBV4-1	TRBD1	TRBJ1-5	CASSQGQGNQPQHF	TGCGCCAGCAGCCAAGGACAGGGAAATCAGCCCCAGCATTTT
-	TRBV2	-	TRBJ2-7	CASRYRVLYEQYF	TGTGCCAGCAGGTACAGGGTGCTGTACGAGCAGTACTTC
-	TRBV19	-	TRBJ1-5	CASSMMRGKGVGSQPQHF	TGTGCCAGTAGTATGATGAGGGGGAAGGGGGTTGGAAGTCAGCCCCAGCATTTT
-	TRBV6-2/TRBV6-3	-	TRBJ1-1	CASSYGTREKNTEAFF	TGTGCCAGCAGTTACGGGACACGAGAAAAAAACACTGAAGCTTTCTTT
-	TRBV5-1	-	TRBJ2-7	CASSLAATGLYEQYF	TGCGCCAGCAGCTTGGCCGCCACAGGGTTGTACGAGCAGTACTTC
-	TRBV6-1	-	TRBJ1-4	CASSEERRLFF	TGTGCCAGCAGTGAAGAAAGGAGACTGTTTTTT
-	TRBV15	-	TRBJ2-3	CATSGFGRRTDTQYF	TGTGCCACCAGCGGCTTTGGGAGACGCACAGATACGCAGTATTTT
-	TRBV7-8	TRBD1	TRBJ2-6	CASSLAGTGSSGANVLTF	TGTGCCAGCAGCTTAGCTGGGACAGGGAGCTCTGGGGCCAACGTCCTGACTTTC
-	TRBV9	TRBD1	TRBJ1-2	CASSFLKGQGAWGYTF	TGTGCCAGCAGCTTCCTGAAGGGACAGGGGGCATGGGGCTACACCTTC
-	TRBV19	TRBD1	TRBJ1-5	CAGGQGVNHQPQHF	TGTGCCGGAGGACAGGGGGTAAATCATCAGCCCCAGCATTTT
-	TRBV11-3	-	TRBJ2-3	CASTEEDTQYF	TGTGCCAGCACCGAAGAGGATACGCAGTATTTT
-	TRBV28	TRBD1	TRBJ1-6	CASIRTGSSRSPLHF	TGTGCCAGCATCCGGACAGGCTCCTCCCGTTCACCCCTCCACTTT
-	TRBV7-3	TRBD1	TRBJ2-2	CASSVTGDGTGELFF	TGTGCCAGCAGCGTCACAGGGGACGGCACCGGGGAGCTGTTTTTT